This T cell receptor beta chain emerged from a study of cytomegalovirus exposure and HLA in healthy donors. The germline V gene encodes CDR1 MNHEY and CDR2 SMNVEV (reference sequence). The CDR3 contains 12 residues. With V trimmed by 8 bases and J by 11 bases, 10 bases remained unmatched. The PCR was carried out with 60 Vbeta primers and 13 Jbeta primers. Here immunoSEQ multiplex PCR was the method, and the copy in TCRdb shows in-frame clones only, minus some. The data hold 95,000 to 100,000 clones, with around three quarters observed a single time. The V and J genes are TRBV27 and TRBJ2-7, with 9 nucleotides matching TRBD1. Sequenced material: PBMCs. The TCR sequence derives from a man aged 35-49 years in good health and CMV-seronegative. The chain's CDR3 is CASGYRGQVEYF. For the CDR3, the DNA is TGTGCCAGCGGATACAGGGGGCAGGTGGAGTACTTC.